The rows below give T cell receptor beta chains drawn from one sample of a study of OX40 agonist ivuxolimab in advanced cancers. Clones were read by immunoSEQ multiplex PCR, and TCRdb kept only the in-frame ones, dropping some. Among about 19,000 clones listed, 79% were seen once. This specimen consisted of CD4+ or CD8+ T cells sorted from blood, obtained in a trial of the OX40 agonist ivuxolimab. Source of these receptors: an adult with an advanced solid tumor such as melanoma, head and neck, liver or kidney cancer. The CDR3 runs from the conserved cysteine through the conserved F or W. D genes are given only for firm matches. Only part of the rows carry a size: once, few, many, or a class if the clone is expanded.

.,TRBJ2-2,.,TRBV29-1,CSAAGGELFF,TGCAGCGCCGCGGGGGGGGAGCTGTTTTTT
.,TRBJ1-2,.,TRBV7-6,CASSLGEDALNGYTF,TGTGCCAGCAGCTTAGGGGAAGATGCCCTTAATGGCTACACCTTC
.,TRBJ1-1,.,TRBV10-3,CAITDGGRSAFF,TGTGCCATCACCGACGGGGGTCGTTCTGCTTTCTTT
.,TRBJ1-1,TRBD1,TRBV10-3,CAISETGEGTEAFF,TGTGCCATCAGTGAGACAGGGGAGGGAACTGAAGCTTTCTTT
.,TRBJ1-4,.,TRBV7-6,CASSLVAEATNEKLFF,TGTGCCAGCAGCTTAGTCGCAGAAGCAACTAATGAAAAACTGTTTTTT
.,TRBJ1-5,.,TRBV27,CASSYGAGNQPQHF,TGTGCCAGCAGTTACGGGGCTGGCAATCAGCCCCAGCATTTT
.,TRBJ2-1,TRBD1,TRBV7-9,CASSYGQGISYEQFF,TGTGCCAGCAGTTACGGACAGGGGATTTCCTATGAGCAGTTCTTC
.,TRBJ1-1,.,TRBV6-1,CASFAYNTEAFF,TGTGCCAGCTTTGCATACAACACTGAAGCTTTCTTT
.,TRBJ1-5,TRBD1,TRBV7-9,CASSPGGYGNQPQHF,TGTGCCAGCAGCCCAGGGGGCTATGGCAATCAGCCCCAGCATTTT
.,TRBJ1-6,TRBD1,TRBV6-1,CASSPGTGDYSPLHF,TGTGCCAGCAGTCCTGGGACAGGGGATTATTCACCCCTCCACTTT
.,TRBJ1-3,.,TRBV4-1,CASSQGSAGRFDTIYF,TGCGCCAGCAGCCAAGGGTCGGCAGGGAGGTTCGACACCATATATTTT
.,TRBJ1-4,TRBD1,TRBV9,CASSAEGQGGEKLFF,TGTGCCAGCAGCGCAGAGGGGCAGGGGGGTGAAAAACTGTTTTTT
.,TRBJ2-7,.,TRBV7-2,CASSLLADYEQYF,TGTGCCAGCAGCTTATTGGCGGACTACGAGCAGTACTTC
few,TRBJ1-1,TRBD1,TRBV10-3,CAISDRVGTEAFF,TGTGCCATATCGGACAGGGTGGGCACTGAAGCTTTCTTT
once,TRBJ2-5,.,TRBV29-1,CSVHRETQYF,TGCAGCGTTCACAGGGAGACCCAGTACTTC
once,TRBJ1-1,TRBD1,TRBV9,CASSLGTGADTEAFF,TGTGCCAGCAGCCTGGGGACAGGGGCGGACACTGAAGCTTTCTTT
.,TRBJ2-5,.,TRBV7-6,CASSIDWGETQYF,TGTGCCAGCAGCATAGATTGGGGGGAGACCCAGTACTTC
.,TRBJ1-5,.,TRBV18,CASSSDRSGKPQHF,TGTGCCAGCTCATCCGACCGCAGTGGAAAGCCCCAGCATTTT
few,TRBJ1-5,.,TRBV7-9,CASSFDDQPQHF,TGTGCCAGCAGCTTTGATGATCAGCCCCAGCATTTT
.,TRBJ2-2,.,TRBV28,CARSPGELFF,TGTGCCAGAAGCCCCGGGGAGCTGTTTTTT
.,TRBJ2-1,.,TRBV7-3,CASSPQMVGYMNNEQFF,TGTGCCAGCAGCCCACAGATGGTAGGGTATATGAACAATGAGCAGTTCTTC
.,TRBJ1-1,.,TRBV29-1,CSALTIRAFF,TGCAGCGCACTAACTATTAGGGCTTTCTTT
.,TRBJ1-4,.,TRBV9,CASSAQGLNEKLFF,TGTGCCAGCAGCGCACAGGGTCTCAATGAAAAACTGTTTTTT
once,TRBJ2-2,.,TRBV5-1,CASSYSRELFF,TGCGCCAGCAGCTACTCACGGGAGCTGTTTTTT
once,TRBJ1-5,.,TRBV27,CASSLSSYSNQPQHF,TGTGCCAGCAGTTTATCCAGTTATAGCAATCAGCCCCAGCATTTT
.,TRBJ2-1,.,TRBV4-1,CASSPGISVSYNEQFF,TGCGCCAGCAGCCCGGGGATTTCGGTCTCCTACAATGAGCAGTTCTTC
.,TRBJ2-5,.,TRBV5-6,CASSLRDWQETQYF,TGTGCCAGCAGCTTAAGGGACTGGCAAGAGACCCAGTACTTC
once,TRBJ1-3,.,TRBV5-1,CASSDDGGGKNTIYF,TGCGCCAGCAGCGACGACGGGGGAGGAAAAAACACCATATATTTT
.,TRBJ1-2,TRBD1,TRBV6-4,CASSPSTGVPSGYTF,TGTGCCAGCAGCCCTTCGACAGGGGTCCCATCAGGCTACACCTTC
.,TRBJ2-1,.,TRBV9,CASSVEGASPYNEQFF,TGTGCCAGCAGCGTAGAAGGGGCCTCCCCCTACAATGAGCAGTTCTTC
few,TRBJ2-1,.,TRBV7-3,CASSLRDTTDNEQFF,TGTGCCAGCAGTCTACGAGATACTACGGACAATGAGCAGTTCTTC
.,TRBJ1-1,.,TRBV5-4,CASSSLSLKGSEAFF,TGTGCCAGCAGCTCTCTTTCCCTGAAGGGGTCAGAAGCTTTCTTT